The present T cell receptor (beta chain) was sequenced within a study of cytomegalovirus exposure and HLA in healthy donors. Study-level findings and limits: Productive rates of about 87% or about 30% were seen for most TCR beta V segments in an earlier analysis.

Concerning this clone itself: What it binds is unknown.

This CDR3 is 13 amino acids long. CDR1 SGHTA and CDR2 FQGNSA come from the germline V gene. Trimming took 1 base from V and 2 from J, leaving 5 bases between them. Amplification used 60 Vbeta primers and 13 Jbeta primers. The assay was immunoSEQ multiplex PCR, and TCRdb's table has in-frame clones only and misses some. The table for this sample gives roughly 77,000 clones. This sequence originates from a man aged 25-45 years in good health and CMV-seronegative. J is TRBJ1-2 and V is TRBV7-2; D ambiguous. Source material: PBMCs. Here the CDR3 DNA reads TGTGCCAGCAGCTTAGACGGGAACTATGGCTACACCTTC. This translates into CASSLDGNYGYTF.